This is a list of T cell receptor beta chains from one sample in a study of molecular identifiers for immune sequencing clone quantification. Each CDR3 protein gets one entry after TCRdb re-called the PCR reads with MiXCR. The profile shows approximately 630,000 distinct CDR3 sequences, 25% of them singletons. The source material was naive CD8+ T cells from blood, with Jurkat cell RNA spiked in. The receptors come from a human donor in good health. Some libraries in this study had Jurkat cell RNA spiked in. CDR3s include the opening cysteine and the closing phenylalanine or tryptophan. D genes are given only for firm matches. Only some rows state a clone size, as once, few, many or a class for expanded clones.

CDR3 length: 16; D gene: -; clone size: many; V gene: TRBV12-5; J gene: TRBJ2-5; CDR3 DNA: TGTGCTAGTGGTTTGTTGACTACCGGGACCCAAGAGACCCAGTACTTC; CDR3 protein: CASGLLTTGTQETQYF
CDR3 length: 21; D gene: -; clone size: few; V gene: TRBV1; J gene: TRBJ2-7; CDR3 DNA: TGCACCAGCAGCCTTGGTGTGGTCCCAAAGTCGCTAGCGGGAGTGTTCTACGAGCAGTACTTC; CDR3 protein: CTSSLGVVPKSLAGVFYEQYF
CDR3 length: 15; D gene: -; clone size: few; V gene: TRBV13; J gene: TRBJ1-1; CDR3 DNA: TGTGCCAGCAGCTCCCCGGGACTCTCGATCGGTGAAGCTTTCTTT; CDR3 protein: CASSSPGLSIGEAFF
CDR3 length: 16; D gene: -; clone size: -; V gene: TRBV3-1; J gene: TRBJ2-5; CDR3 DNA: TGTGCCAGCAGCCAAGAAGAAGGGGCAGGCCAAGAGACCCAGTACTTC; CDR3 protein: CASSQEEGAGQETQYF
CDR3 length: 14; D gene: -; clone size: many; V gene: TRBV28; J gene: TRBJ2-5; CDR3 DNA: TGTGCCAGCAGTTTTCCTGGAGGGACAGAGACCCAGTACTTC; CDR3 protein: CASSFPGGTETQYF
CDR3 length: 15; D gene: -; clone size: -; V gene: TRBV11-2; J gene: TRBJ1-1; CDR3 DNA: TGTGCCAGCAGCGTAGTTATTGGGTTCAACACTGAAGCTTTCTTT; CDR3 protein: CASSVVIGFNTEAFF
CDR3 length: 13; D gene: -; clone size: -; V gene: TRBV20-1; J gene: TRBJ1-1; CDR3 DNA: TGCAGTGCTAGAGATCGGCTCAACGCGTTAGCTTTCTTT; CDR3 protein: CSARDRLNALAFF
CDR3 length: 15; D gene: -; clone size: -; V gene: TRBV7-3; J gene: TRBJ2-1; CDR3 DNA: TGTGCCAGCAGCTTACACGGGAATTCCTACAATGAGCAGTTCTTC; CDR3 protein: CASSLHGNSYNEQFF
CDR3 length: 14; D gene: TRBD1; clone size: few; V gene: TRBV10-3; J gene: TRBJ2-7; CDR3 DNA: TGTGCCATCAACCTAGGACAGGGGCTCAGCGAGCAGTACTTC; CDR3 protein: CAINLGQGLSEQYF
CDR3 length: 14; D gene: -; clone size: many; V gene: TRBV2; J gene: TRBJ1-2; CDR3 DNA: TGTGCCAGCAGTGAAGCTACAGGAGGGTATGGCTACACCTTC; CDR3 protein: CASSEATGGYGYTF
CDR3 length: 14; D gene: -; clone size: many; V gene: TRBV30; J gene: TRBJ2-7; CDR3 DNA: TGTGCCTGGAGTGGACAGGATAGCTCCTACGAGCAGTACTTC; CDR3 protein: CAWSGQDSSYEQYF
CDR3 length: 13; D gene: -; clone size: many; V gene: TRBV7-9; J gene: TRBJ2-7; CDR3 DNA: TGTGCCAGCAGCTTAGCCCCAGAGGAATGGCAGTACTTC; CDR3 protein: CASSLAPEEWQYF
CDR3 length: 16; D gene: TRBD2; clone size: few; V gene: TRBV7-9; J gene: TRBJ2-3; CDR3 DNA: TGTGCCAGCAGCTTAGCGCAGGAGGGAGGGACAGATACGCAGTATTTT; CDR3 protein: CASSLAQEGGTDTQYF
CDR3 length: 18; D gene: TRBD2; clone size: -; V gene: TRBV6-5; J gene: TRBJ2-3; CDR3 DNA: TGTGCCAGCAGTTACAGTTACAGTGGCGGGGGAAACACAGATACGCAGTATTTT; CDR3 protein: CASSYSYSGGGNTDTQYF
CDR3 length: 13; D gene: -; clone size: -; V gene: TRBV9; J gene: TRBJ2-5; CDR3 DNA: TGTGCCAGCAGCGTAGACATTAAAGAGACCCAGTACTTC; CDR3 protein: CASSVDIKETQYF
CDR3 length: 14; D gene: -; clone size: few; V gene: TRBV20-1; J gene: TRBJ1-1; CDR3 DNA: TGCAGTGCTTGGGGACACTGGGGGGACACTGAAGCTTTCTTT; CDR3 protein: CSAWGHWGDTEAFF
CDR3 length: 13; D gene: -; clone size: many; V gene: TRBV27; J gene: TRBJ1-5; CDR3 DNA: TGTGCCAGCAGAGAGACAGTGGTCCAGCCCCAGCATTTT; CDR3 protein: CASRETVVQPQHF
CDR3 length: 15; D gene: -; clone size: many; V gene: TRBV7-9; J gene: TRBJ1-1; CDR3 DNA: TGTGCCAGCAGCTCAGTGAGGGGGATGAACACTGAAGCTTTCTTT; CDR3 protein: CASSSVRGMNTEAFF
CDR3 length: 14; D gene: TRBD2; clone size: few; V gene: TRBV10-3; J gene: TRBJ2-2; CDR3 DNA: TGTGCCATCAGTGATAGCGGGAAGACCGGGGAGCTGTTTTTT; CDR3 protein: CAISDSGKTGELFF
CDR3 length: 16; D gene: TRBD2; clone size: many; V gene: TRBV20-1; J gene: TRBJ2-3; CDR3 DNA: TGCAGTGCTAGTGCGCTAGCGGGGGTTAGCACAGATACGCAGTATTTT; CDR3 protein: CSASALAGVSTDTQYF
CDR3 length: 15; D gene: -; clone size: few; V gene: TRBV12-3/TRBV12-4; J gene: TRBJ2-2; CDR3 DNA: TGTGCCAGCAGATTCGGGGGCGTGGGGACCGGGGAGCTGTTTTTT; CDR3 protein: CASRFGGVGTGELFF
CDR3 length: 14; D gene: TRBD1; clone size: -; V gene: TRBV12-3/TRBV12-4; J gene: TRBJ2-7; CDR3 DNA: TGTGCCAGCAGTGTCCGACAGGGATGGTACGAGCAGTACTTC; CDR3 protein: CASSVRQGWYEQYF
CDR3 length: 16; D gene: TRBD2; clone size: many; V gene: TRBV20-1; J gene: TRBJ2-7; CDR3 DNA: TGCAGTGCTCGGCCGGGACTAGTTTTTGGCTCCTACGAGCAGTACTTC; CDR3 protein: CSARPGLVFGSYEQYF
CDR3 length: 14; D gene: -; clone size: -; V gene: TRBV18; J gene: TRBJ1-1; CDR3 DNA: TGTGCCAGCTCACCACCAGGGGGTATCACTGAAGCTTTCTTT; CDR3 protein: CASSPPGGITEAFF
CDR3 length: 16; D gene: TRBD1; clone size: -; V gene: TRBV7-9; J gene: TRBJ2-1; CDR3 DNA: TGTGCCAGCAGCCCGCTACCGGGACAGGGGAATGGTGAGCAGTTCTTC; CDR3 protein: CASSPLPGQGNGEQFF